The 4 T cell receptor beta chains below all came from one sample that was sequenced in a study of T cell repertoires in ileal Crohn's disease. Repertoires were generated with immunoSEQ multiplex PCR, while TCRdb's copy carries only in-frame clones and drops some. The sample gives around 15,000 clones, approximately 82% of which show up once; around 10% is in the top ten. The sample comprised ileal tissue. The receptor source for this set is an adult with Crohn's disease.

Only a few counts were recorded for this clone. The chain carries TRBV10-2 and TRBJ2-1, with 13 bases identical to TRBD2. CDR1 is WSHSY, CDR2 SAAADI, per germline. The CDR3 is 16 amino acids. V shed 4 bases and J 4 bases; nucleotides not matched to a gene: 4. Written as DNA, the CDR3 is TGCGCCAGCAGTGGGAGACTAGCGGGGGGATACAATGAGCAGTTCTTC. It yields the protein CASSGRLAGGYNEQFF.

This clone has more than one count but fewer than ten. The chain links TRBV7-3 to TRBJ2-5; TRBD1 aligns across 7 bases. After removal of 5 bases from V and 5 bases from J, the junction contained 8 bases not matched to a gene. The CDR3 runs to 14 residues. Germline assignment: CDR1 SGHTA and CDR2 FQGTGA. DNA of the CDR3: TGTGCCAGCAGCCCACAGGGGAACACTGAGACCCAGTACTTC. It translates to CASSPQGNTETQYF.

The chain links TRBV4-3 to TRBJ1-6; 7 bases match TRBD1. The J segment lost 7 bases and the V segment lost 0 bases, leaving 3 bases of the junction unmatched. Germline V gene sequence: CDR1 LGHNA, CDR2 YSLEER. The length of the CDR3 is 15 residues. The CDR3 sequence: CASSQDADRNSPLHF. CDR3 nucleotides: TGCGCCAGCAGCCAAGATGCGGACAGGAATTCACCCCTCCACTTT.

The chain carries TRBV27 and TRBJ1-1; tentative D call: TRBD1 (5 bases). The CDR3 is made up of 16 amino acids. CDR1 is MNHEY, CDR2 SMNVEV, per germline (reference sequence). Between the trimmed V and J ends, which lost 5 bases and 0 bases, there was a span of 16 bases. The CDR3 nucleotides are TGTGCCAGCAGTCCCGCGGCGGCGGGGCTGAACACTGAAGCTTTCTTT. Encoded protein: CASSPAAAGLNTEAFF.